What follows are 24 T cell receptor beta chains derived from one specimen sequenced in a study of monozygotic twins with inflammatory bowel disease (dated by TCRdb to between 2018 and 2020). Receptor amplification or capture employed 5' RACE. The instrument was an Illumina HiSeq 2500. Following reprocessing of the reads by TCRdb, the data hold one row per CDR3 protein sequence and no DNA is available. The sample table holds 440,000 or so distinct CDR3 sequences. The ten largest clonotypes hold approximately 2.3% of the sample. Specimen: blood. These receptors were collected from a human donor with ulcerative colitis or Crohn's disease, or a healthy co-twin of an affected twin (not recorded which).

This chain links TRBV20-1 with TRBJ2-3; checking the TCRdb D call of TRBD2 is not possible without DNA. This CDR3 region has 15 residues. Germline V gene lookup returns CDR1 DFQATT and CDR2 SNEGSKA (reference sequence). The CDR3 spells CSARGFQGRGDTQYF.

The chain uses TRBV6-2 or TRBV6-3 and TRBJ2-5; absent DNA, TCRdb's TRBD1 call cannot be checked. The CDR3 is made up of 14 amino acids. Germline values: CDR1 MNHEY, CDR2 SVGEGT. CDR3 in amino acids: CASRITGGKETQYF.

CDR3 region: CATSSFSNKRGEQYF. This sequence joins TRBV15 and TRBJ2-7; TCRdb outputs TRBD1, but without DNA this stays unchecked. The CDR3 contains 15 residues. Germline CDR1 reads LNHNV; CDR2 reads YYDKDF (reference sequence).

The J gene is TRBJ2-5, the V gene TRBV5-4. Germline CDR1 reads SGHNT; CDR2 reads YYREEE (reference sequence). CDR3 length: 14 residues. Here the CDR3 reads CASSLGAIQETQYF. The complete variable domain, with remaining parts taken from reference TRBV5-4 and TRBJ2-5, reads ETGVTQSPTHLIKTRGQQVTLRCSSQSGHNTVSWYQQALGQGPQFIFQYYREEENGRGNFPPRFSGLQFPNYSSELNVNALELDDSALYLCASSLGAIQETQYFGPGTRLLVL.

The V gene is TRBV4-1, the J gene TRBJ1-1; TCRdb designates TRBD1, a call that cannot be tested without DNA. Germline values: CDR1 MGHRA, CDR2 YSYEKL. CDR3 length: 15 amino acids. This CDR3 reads CASSLPGEGNTEAFF.

The CDR3 loop reads CASSIGWRGRARYNEQFF. The chain has TRBV19 and TRBJ2-1; absent DNA, TCRdb's TRBD2 call cannot be checked. The CDR3 totals 18 residues. Germline assignment: CDR1 LNHDA and CDR2 SQIVND (reference sequence). Filled out from reference TRBV19 and TRBJ2-1, the complete variable domain reads DGGITQSPKYLFRKEGQNVTLSCEQNLNHDAMYWYRQDPGQGLRLIYYSQIVNDFQKGDIAEGYSVSREKKESFPLTVTSAQKNPTAFYLCASSIGWRGRARYNEQFFGPGTRLTVL.

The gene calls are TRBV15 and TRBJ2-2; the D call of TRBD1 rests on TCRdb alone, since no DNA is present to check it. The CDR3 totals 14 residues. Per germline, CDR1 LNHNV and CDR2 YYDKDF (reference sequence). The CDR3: CATSRGTLAGELFF.

This CDR3 is CASSPTWISSGNYNEQFF. The chain employs TRBV4-3 and TRBJ2-1; TCRdb picks TRBD2, but there is no DNA to check that call. Germline V gene data show CDR1 as LGHNA and CDR2 as YSLEER. The CDR3 has 18 residues.

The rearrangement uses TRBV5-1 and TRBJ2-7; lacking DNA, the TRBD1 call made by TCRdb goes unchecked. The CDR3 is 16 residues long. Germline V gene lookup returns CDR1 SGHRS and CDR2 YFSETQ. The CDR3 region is CASSPTAGLTTYEQYF.

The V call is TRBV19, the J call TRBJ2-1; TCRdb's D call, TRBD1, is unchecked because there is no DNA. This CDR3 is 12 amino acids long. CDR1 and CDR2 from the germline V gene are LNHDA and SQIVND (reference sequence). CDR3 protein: CASSRPGNEQFF.

The CDR3 loop reads CASTPMSEQFF. The chain couples TRBV9 to TRBJ2-1. From germline, CDR1 is SGDLS and CDR2 YYNGEE. The CDR3 totals 11 residues.

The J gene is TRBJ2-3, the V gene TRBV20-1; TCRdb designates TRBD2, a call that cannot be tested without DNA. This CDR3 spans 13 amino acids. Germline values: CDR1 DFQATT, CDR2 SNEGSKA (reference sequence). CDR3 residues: CSARGGRTDTQYF.

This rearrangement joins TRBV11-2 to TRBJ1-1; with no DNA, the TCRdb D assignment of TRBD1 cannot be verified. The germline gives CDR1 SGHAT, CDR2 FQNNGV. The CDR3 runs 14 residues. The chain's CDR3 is CASSSIQGFAEAFF.

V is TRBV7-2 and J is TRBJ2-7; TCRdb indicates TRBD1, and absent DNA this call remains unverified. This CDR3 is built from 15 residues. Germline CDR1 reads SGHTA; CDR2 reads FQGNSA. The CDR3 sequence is CASSLAPAGAGEQYF. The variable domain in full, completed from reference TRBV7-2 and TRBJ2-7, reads GAGVSQSPSNKVTEKGKDVELRCDPISGHTALYWYRQSLGQGLEFLIYFQGNSAPDKSGLPSDRFSAERTGGSVSTLTIQRTQQEDSAVYLCASSLAPAGAGEQYFGPGTRLTVT.

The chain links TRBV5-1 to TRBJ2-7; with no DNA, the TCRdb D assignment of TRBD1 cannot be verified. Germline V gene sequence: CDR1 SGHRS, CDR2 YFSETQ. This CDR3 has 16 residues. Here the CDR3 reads CASSLEGAVAIHEQYF.

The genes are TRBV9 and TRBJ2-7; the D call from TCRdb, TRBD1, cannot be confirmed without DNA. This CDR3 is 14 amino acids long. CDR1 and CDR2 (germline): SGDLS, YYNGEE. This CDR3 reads CASSVGVRGQEQYF.

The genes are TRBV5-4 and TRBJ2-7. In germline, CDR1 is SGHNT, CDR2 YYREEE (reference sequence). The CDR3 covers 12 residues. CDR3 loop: CASSFSVEEQYF.

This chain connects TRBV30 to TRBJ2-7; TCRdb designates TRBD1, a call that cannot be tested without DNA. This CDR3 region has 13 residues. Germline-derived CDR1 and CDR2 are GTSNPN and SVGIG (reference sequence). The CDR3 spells CACPGSSTYEQYF.

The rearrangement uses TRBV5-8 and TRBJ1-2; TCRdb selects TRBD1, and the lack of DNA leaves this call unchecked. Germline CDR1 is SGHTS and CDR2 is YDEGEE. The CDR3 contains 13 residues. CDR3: CASSLRGVAGYTF. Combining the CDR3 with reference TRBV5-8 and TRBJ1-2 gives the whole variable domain EAGVTQSPTHLIKTRGQQATLRCSPISGHTSVYWYQQALGLGLQFLLWYDEGEERNRGNFPPRFSGRQFPNYSSELNVNALELEDSALYLCASSLRGVAGYTFGSGTRLTVV.

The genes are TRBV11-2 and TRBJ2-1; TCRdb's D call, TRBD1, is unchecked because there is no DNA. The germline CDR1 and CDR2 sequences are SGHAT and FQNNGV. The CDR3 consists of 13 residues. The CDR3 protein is CASSFTGSHEQFF.

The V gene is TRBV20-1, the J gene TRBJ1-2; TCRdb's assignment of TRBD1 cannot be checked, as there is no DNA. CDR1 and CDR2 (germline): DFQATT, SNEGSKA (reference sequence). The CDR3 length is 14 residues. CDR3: CSARRGQGADGYTF.

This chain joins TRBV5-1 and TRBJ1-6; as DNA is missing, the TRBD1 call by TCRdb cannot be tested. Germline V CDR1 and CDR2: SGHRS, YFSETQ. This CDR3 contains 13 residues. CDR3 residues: CASRTGGNSPLHF. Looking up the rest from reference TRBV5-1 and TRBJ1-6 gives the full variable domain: KAGVTQTPRYLIKTRGQQVTLSCSPISGHRSVSWYQQTPGQGLQFLFEYFSETQRNKGNFPGRFSGRQFSNSRSEMNVSTLELGDSALYLCASRTGGNSPLHFGNGTRLTVT.

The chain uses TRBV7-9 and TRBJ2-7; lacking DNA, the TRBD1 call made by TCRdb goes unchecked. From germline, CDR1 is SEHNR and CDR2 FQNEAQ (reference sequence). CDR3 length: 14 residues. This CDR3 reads CASSPLGRGHEQYF.

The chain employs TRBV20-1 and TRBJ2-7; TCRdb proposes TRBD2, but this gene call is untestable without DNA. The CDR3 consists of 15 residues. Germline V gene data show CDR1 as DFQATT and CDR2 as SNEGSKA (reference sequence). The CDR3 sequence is CSALGLAGGVYEQYF.